The entry that follows covers one T cell receptor beta chain sequence. These data are taken from a study of blood T cell repertoires in COVID-19. The data were produced by immunoSEQ multiplex PCR, yet TCRdb's version contains in-frame clones alone and is incomplete. The table lists 97,000 or so clones, 70% to 90% of them singletons. This CDR3 region has 14 residues. Germline CDR1 and CDR2: LGHDT and YNNKEL (reference sequence). The ends lost 4 bases at V and 7 bases at J; junction bases unmatched: 7. The sample consisted of peripheral blood. The receptor was derived from a man aged 55 to 70 with acute or convalescent COVID-19. The J gene is TRBJ2-1, the V gene TRBV3-1 (or the pseudogene TRBV3-2), with 7 bases identical to TRBD2. The CDR3 sequence is CASSLSWEGNEQFF. Here the CDR3 DNA reads TGTGCCAGCAGCCTGTCTTGGGAGGGAAATGAGCAGTTCTTC.